What follows are 16 T cell receptor beta chains derived from one specimen sequenced in a study of T cell responses to AZD1222 COVID-19 vaccine. Here immunoSEQ multiplex PCR was the method, and the copy in TCRdb shows in-frame clones only, minus some. The sample consists of tens of thousands of clones, about 88% of them appearing once. The sample was peripheral blood, taken on day 0 of AZD1222 vaccination. These receptors all stem from an adult in good health.

This chain links TRBV6-5 with TRBJ1-1; TRBD1 is a possible D gene (6 bases). Trimming cost V 4 bases and J 2 bases, with 8 bases left between them. The CDR3 consists of 13 residues. Germline V CDR1 and CDR2: MNHEY, SVGAGI. CDR3 in DNA: TGTGCCAGCAGTTCAGGGGTTAACACTGAAGCTTTCTTT. Its protein product is CASSSGVNTEAFF.

The chain links TRBV9 to TRBJ2-2; D might be TRBD2 (5 bases). Germline CDR1 SGDLS, CDR2 YYNGEE. The CDR3 extends over 19 amino acids. V was cut by 3 bases and J by 7 bases, with 28 bases left in between. The DNA for the CDR3 is TGTGCCAGCAGCGAACGGTTCGGGCCAGCCCACCCCGAGGGCGGGGAGCTGTTTTTT. It is translated as CASSERFGPAHPEGGELFF. Supplemented by reference TRBV9 and TRBJ2-2, the full variable domain reads DSGVTQTPKHLITATGQRVTLRCSPRSGDLSVYWYQQSLDQGLQFLIQYYNGEERAKGNILERFSAQQFPDLHSELNLSSLELGDSALYFCASSERFGPAHPEGGELFFGEGSRLTVL.

V gene TRBV9 combines with J gene TRBJ2-1; D is perhaps TRBD2 (6 bases). Between the trimmed V and J ends, which lost 2 bases and 7 bases, there was a span of 16 bases. CDR1 SGDLS and CDR2 YYNGEE come from the germline V gene. This CDR3 is built from 15 residues. The CDR3 DNA is TGTGCCAGCAGCGTCGCCGGGACTCCCGGGAATGAGCAGTTCTTC. It specifies CASSVAGTPGNEQFF.

The chain employs TRBV30 and TRBJ1-1, with D unresolved. Germline V gene lookup returns CDR1 GTSNPN and CDR2 SVGIG (reference sequence). Trimming took 0 bases from V and 4 from J, leaving 3 bases between them. CDR3 length: 11 residues. In DNA, the CDR3 is TGTGCCTGGAGTGTTATCACTGAAGCTTTCTTT. Translating gives CAWSVITEAFF.

J is TRBJ2-7 and V is TRBV19; 7 bases line up with TRBD1. This CDR3 spans 16 amino acids. Trimming at V came to 6 bases and at J to 5 bases, leaving 16 bases not matched to a gene. Germline lookup yields CDR1 LNHDA and CDR2 SQIVND (reference sequence). CDR3 region: CASSTGTAMGSNEQYF. CDR3 nucleotides: TGTGCCAGTAGCACCGGGACAGCCATGGGGTCTAACGAGCAGTACTTC.

This chain joins TRBV19 and TRBJ2-7; 7 bases are a match to TRBD1. This CDR3 comprises 14 residues. CDR1 and CDR2 (germline): LNHDA, SQIVND (reference sequence). Losses at the gene ends were 4 bases for V and 2 bases for J; bases not matched to a gene: 5. Here the CDR3 DNA reads TGTGCCAGTAGTAAGGGACAGCAAACCTACGAGCAGTACTTC. This sequence encodes CASSKGQQTYEQYF.

This chain links TRBV15 with TRBJ1-2; D unresolved. Germline assignment: CDR1 LNHNV and CDR2 YYDKDF (reference sequence). With 3 bases removed from V and 1 base from J, the gap between germline ends came to 6 bases. This CDR3 comprises 13 residues. CDR3 residues: CATSSGLNYGYTF. CDR3 sequence (DNA): TGTGCCACCAGCAGTGGACTTAACTATGGCTACACCTTC.

The chain links TRBV3-1 (or the pseudogene TRBV3-2) to TRBJ2-7; 12 bases are a match to TRBD1. The junction had 14 bases not matched to a gene; V was cut back by 3 bases and J by 2 bases. The CDR3 runs to 19 residues. Germline CDR1 LGHDT, CDR2 YNNKEL (reference sequence). CDR3 nucleotide sequence: TGTGCCAGCAGCCAGGTTACCCACTCAGGGACAGGGGGCACCTACGAGCAGTACTTC. Translated, it gives CASSQVTHSGTGGTYEQYF.

The rearrangement uses TRBV19 and TRBJ1-2; TRBD1 matches 7 bases. The CDR3 length is 18 residues. Germline V gene lookup returns CDR1 LNHDA and CDR2 SQIVND (reference sequence). V lost 3 bases to trimming and J lost 4 bases; unmatched junction nucleotides: 17. CDR3 coding DNA: TGTGCCAGTAGTATTCTTGCCGGGACAGAGGTTAGACGCTATGGCTACACCTTC. Residues: CASSILAGTEVRRYGYTF.

The J gene is TRBJ2-7, the V gene TRBV14; 14 bases line up with TRBD2. This CDR3 comprises 15 residues. Germline CDR1 reads SGHDN; CDR2 reads FVKESK. Trimming took 2 bases from V and 12 from J; bases not matched to a gene: 9. The CDR3 sequence is CASSQQGLAGELVYF. The CDR3 DNA follows: TGTGCCAGCAGCCAACAGGGACTAGCGGGGGAACTTGTGTACTTC.

The chain uses TRBV28 and TRBJ1-2; 7 bases align to TRBD1. The CDR3 spans 14 residues. V gave up 4 bases and J gave up 5 bases; unmatched junction bases: 7. Germline V CDR1 and CDR2: MDHEN, SYDVKM. In DNA, the CDR3 is TGTGCCAGCAGTTCCCCGACAGGGATGTATGGCTACACCTTC. Translated: CASSSPTGMYGYTF.

In DNA, the CDR3 is TGTGCCAGCTCCGGTTTACATAACTATGGCTACACCTTC. It is translated as CASSGLHNYGYTF. The genes are TRBV27 and TRBJ1-2; no clear D gene. Trimming shortened V by 8 bases and J by 1 base, and 11 bases separated the two germline ends. Germline values: CDR1 MNHEY, CDR2 SMNVEV (reference sequence). CDR3 size: 13 residues.

The rearrangement uses TRBV7-6 and TRBJ2-5, with 9 bases fitting TRBD1. The CDR3 totals 16 residues. J gave up 5 bases and V 6 bases, and 13 bases lay outside the gene matches. CDR1 SGHVS and CDR2 FNYEAQ come from the germline V gene. The DNA of the CDR3 is TGTGCCAGCAGGTCCCCTTACAGGGGGCGCGGGGAGACCCAGTACTTC. Amino acids: CASRSPYRGRGETQYF.

The V gene is TRBV14, the J gene TRBJ2-7, with unresolved D. Trimming stripped 2 bases from V and 6 bases from J, with 5 bases between. Germline CDR1 and CDR2: SGHDN and FVKESK. This CDR3 comprises 11 residues. The CDR3 sequence: CASSQTREQYF. CDR3 DNA sequence: TGTGCCAGCAGCCAAACACGCGAGCAGTACTTC.

The J gene is TRBJ2-5, the V gene TRBV30; 10 nucleotides agree with TRBD1. After removal of 2 bases from V and 5 bases from J, the junction contained 5 bases not matched to a gene. Germline CDR1 GTSNPN, CDR2 SVGIG (reference sequence). This CDR3 has 14 residues. Here the CDR3 reads CAWSRDRGRETQYF. As DNA, the CDR3 is TGTGCCTGGAGTAGAGACAGGGGGCGGGAGACCCAGTACTTC.

This chain links TRBV4-1 with TRBJ1-4; TRBD1 matches at 8 bases. Unmatched junction bases numbered 1, after V lost 2 bases and J lost 2 bases. Germline CDR1 MGHRA, CDR2 YSYEKL. There are 15 residues in the CDR3. The CDR3 nucleotides read TGCGCCAGCAGCCAACGGACAGGGACTAATGAAAAACTGTTTTTT. Translating it yields CASSQRTGTNEKLFF.